The clone carrying this TCR beta chain was counted once. The sample originates from a study of blood T cell repertoires in COVID-19. The overall study: Italy, Spain and the United States were the sources of the convalescent and acute COVID-19 samples. PBMCs, B-cell-depleted T cells, or T cells provided the cDNA or gDNA that made up the material.

Original data processing: By means of reference gene primer amplification, nucleated cell counts were estimated. TCRdb keeps only in-frame clones here, not all; method: immunoSEQ multiplex PCR. V, J and clone size derive from that table, while D and trimming were established from the DNA sequence. The repertoire holds roughly 300,000 clones, with roughly four fifths as singletons. Source material: peripheral blood. The clonotype was recovered from a woman in her forties or fifties who had recovered from COVID-19.

CDR3 sequence reads: CASSYGGGVSNQPQHF. CDR3 DNA sequence: TGTGCCAGCAGTTACGGGGGAGGGGTTAGCAATCAGCCCCAGCATTTT. The V and J genes are TRBV6-5 and TRBJ1-5; D perhaps matches TRBD1 (5 bases). Trimming took off 2 bases at V and 0 bases at J, with 11 bases between the two ends. The germline CDR1 and CDR2 sequences are MNHEY and SVGAGI. The CDR3 is made up of 16 amino acids.